A single TCR beta chain is shown here with its context. Its antigen is currently not known. One base away there is no much larger clone; base qualities are not given. In the prospective study, participants were about 18 to 90 years old, resided in fewer than 25 geographic areas of the United States, and were enrolled through a virtual design. In the prospective study, participants were assigned to cohorts based on the clinical history participants reported in a screening survey and a study questionnaire. Recovered participants in ImmuneRACE Cohort 3 were defined as having two consecutive negative NP/OP PCR tests, clearance from a healthcare professional, or resolution of symptoms. Each participant in the prospective study had whole blood, serum and a nasopharyngeal or oropharyngeal swab collected by mobile phlebotomists. Participants in the prospective study had the option to provide additional blood draws and questionnaires over a roughly 2-month period. Before DNA extraction, prospective study blood samples were shipped either frozen or at room temperature.

TCRbeta CDR3 regions were amplified from genomic DNA by means of the immunoSEQ Assay, a bias-controlled multiplex PCR. Under the source paper's analysis protocol: The number of nucleated cells in each sample was estimated from the amplification of reference gene primers within the assay. To quantify the absolute abundance of each unique TCRbeta CDR3 rearrangement, sequence reads were collapsed and filtered. For each sample, productive Simpson clonality was calculated as the square root of Simpson's diversity index over productive rearrangements. In TCRdb, the immuneACCESS table is reduced to in-frame sequences with V and J assigned. These tables do not hold every clone; where another copy was compared, an unresolved V gene accounts for under half, and the others remain unexplained. V and J calls and clone size are as listed in that table; D and trimming were resolved from the DNA. Counted in this sample were over 150,000 clones; about 86% of them appeared once. Clones ranked in the top ten supply 7.3% of the sample.

This sample is part of a study of blood T cell repertoires in COVID-19 (dated by TCRdb to the early 2020s). Regarding the study in general: Samples from collaborators originated in the United States, Italy and Spain and spanned both the acute and convalescent phases of COVID-19. A de-identified subject ID, COVID-19 status, age in years and sex were almost always included in the sample metadata. Samples came from the ongoing ImmuneRACE study (first 160 participants) plus 1,254 subjects from 6 global collaborators. The repertoires were released in a freely available public database intended as a resource for research on the immune response to SARS-CoV-2. The material from the prospective study consisted of cDNA or gDNA derived from T cells, B-cell-depleted T cells, or PBMCs. Deeply sampled blood TCRbeta repertoires from subjects exposed to, actively infected with, or recovered from COVID-19 were included in the dataset. Where available, HLA class I and class II types were obtained from metadata supplied by the sample provider rather than from assay-based typing. The paper as a whole reports these results and caveats: How much clinical and demographic metadata was included differed by source and by participant, and the metadata was provided uncurated.

This receptor was taken from a man between 45 and 60 years old who had recovered from COVID-19. Input material: PBMCs or T cells enriched from blood (not recorded which).

Here the CDR3 is given as CASSGLAGSSSYNEQFF. The bases are TGTGCCAGCAGTGGACTAGCGGGGTCGAGCTCCTACAATGAGCAGTTCTTC. The rearranged chain carries TRBV6-1 and TRBJ2-1, and 11 bases in between align with TRBD2. Measured from the cysteine to the phenylalanine, the CDR3 is 17 residues long. Here the CDR3 DNA is all that survives: 51 bases in frame from base 1. The CDR1 and CDR2 encoded by the germline V gene are MNHNS and SASEGT. V is cut back by 4 bases and J by 0 bases, with 5 bases in the junction unmatched.